Listed below are T cell receptor beta chains from one sample, sequenced in a study of tumor and adjacent non-tumor tissue in lung cancer. TCRdb re-analysed the multiplex PCR reads in MiXCR, keeping a single row per CDR3 protein. The table shows 100,000 to 150,000 distinct CDR3 sequences, with around three fifths occurring only once. Sequences were obtained from lung tumor tissue. These receptors were taken from a man aged 25 to 40 with non-small cell lung cancer. Both conserved end residues are part of each CDR3. Each record gives: clone size, V gene, CDR3 protein. Not every row has a clone size; where given, it reads once, few, many or a size class.

- | TRBV29-1 | CNVKDGGGWYEQFF
few | TRBV24-1 | CATSDRIHTQETQYF
- | TRBV5-5 | CARSLDAGSNYGYTF
- | TRBV12-3/TRBV12-4 | CASSPHRERVAGNTIYF
- | TRBV6-1 | CASSEAWWTGETRYF
once | TRBV20-1 | CSASVGGSQDTQYF
many | TRBV12-3/TRBV12-4 | CASSGGAKNIQYF
- | TRBV20-1 | CSAINSGANVPTF
- | TRBV6-5 | CVSAPNSYTF
few | TRBV28 | CASTPGLANYGYTF
- | TRBV11-2 | CASSLWSPEQGVYEQYF
- | TRBV29-1 | CSGATGGATPYF
- | TRBV4-2 | CAISQLAGGRYNEQIF
- | TRBV4-1 | CASSQGILAGGCTRELFF
- | TRBV20-1 | CSASDGGSNQPQHF
- | TRBV10-3 | CAISNPTYSNQPQHF
few | TRBV7-8 | CASSLWYGGRDTEAFF
few | TRBV5-4 | CASSLVGTRVAEQYF
many | TRBV6-2/TRBV6-3 | CASSYSGLFKETQYF
once | TRBV6-5 | CARKKGRLNTESFF
- | TRBV7-3 | CVSSRTLAGGLNEQFF
- | TRBV28 | CASSSLIAEKNSYNEQFF
- | TRBV5-6 | CASSFGTGLGTEGFF
many | TRBV30 | CAWSPGILPYEQYF
once | TRBV6-4 | CASRETGTSGRSIQYF
- | TRBV29-1 | CSVAPSSYEQYF
- | TRBV28 | CASSYLAATGTQYF
- | TRBV11-3 | CASGTGRGTGELFF
many | TRBV10-2 | CASTPTSEGEQFF
few | TRBV5-1 | CASSLGLANQETQYF
- | TRBV19 | CASSPIGGGYTF
- | TRBV20-1 | CSATGTSGRIGKEAQYF
many | TRBV20-1 | CSARPSPGLNNEQFF
- | TRBV6-1 | CASISRTSAAQEDYNEQFF
- | TRBV11-2 | CPSSPMTGTEAFF
few | TRBV5-1 | CASSLGLGETQYF
- | TRBV29-1 | CSVDGLTGNNRGYNEQFF
- | TRBV12-3/TRBV12-4 | CSSSPTSKRLDTQYF
- | TRBV20-1 | CNAVGWKYGYTF
many | TRBV29-1 | CSVGPGAVGEQYF
- | TRBV24-1 | CATSESGRTYEQYF
- | TRBV11-2 | CVSSFRGVTNSGELFF
- | TRBV18 | CAGSQGQTHDQPQHF
- | TRBV12-3/TRBV12-4 | CATRPRGGGATDTQYF
- | TRBV12-3/TRBV12-4 | CASSFWTDNSPLHF
- | TRBV4-2 | CASGQDNGGAWSNQPQHF
- | TRBV11-2 | CASSLRVRPYTQYF
many | TRBV11-1 | CASSTGAGAATDTQYF
- | TRBV4-1 | CASSQRDNNSPLHF
- | TRBV29-1 | CSVGGTVCNEQFF
many | TRBV5-5 | CASREGTSGFTDTQYF
medium-sized | TRBV11-2 | CASSLGTGQETQYF
once | TRBV12-3/TRBV12-4 | CARSASTTGQGGAKETQYF